Given below is one T cell receptor (beta chain) in context. The germline CDR1 and CDR2 sequences are MNHEY and SVGAGI. Trimming shortened V by 2 bases and J by 2 bases, and 15 bases separated the two germline ends. The CDR3 spans 16 residues. In the source study's methods: Cell counts per sample came from amplifying reference gene primers. The method was immunoSEQ multiplex PCR; TCRdb's version includes in-frame clones alone and lacks a portion of them. V and J calls and clone size are given by that table; D and trimming were obtained from the DNA. The sample lists just over 350,000 clones, around 88% occurring once. The data originate from a study of blood T cell repertoires in COVID-19. The overall study: Samples came from the United States, Italy and Spain, spanning acute and convalescent COVID-19.

This TCR derives from a woman aged 60-70 years with COVID-19, enrolled during active disease. This chain connects TRBV6-5 to TRBJ1-2, with D perhaps TRBD1 (5 bases). The specimen sequenced was peripheral blood. The CDR3 loop reads CASSYLYRGENYGYTF. The CDR3, as DNA: TGTGCCAGCAGTTACCTGTATCGGGGGGAAAACTATGGCTACACCTTC.